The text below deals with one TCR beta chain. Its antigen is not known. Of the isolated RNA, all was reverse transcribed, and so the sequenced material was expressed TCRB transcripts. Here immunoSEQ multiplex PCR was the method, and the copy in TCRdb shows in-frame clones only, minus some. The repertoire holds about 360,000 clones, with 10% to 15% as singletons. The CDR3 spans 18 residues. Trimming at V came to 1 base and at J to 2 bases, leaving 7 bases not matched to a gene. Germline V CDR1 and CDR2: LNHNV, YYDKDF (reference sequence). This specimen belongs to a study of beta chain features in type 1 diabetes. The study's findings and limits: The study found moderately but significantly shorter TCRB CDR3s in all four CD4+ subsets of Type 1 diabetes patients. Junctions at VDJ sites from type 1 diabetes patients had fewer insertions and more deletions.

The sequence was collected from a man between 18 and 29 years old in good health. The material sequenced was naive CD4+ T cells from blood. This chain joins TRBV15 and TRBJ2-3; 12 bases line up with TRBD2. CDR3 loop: CATSRGPLAGGTTDTQYF. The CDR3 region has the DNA TGTGCCACCAGCAGAGGACCCCTAGCGGGGGGGACCACAGATACGCAGTATTTT.